These 18 T cell receptor beta chains originate from one sample sequenced in a study of long-term antiretroviral therapy in people with HIV. The libraries were made with immunoSEQ v3.0 at survey level. The method was immunoSEQ multiplex PCR; TCRdb's version includes in-frame clones alone and lacks a portion of them. This table has 15,000 to 20,000 clones, roughly 90% appearing once. The material was unsorted PBMCs, obtained 0.7 years before starting antiretroviral therapy. The receptor set was obtained from a man in his forties or fifties with HIV.

The gene calls are TRBV7-8 and TRBJ2-7, with D possibly being TRBD2 (6 bases). Trimming took 8 bases from V and 5 from J, leaving 16 bases between them. CDR3 length: 13 amino acids. Germline V gene data show CDR1 as SGHVS and CDR2 as FQNEAQ. CDR3 amino acids: CASSMLREDEQYF. DNA for the CDR3: TGTGCCAGCTCCATGCTAAGGGAGGACGAGCAGTACTTC.

The chain employs TRBV18 and TRBJ2-3; 11 nucleotides match TRBD2. CDR1 is KGHSH, CDR2 LQKENI, per germline. The CDR3 length is 15 residues. V was clipped by 3 bases and J by 5 bases; unmatched bases: 4. CDR3 region: CASSPIGLAGDTQYF. CDR3 bases: TGTGCCAGCTCACCCATTGGACTAGCGGGAGATACGCAGTATTTT.

This clone has a handful of counts. This chain connects TRBV5-1 to TRBJ1-4, with 10 bases lining up with TRBD1. The germline gives CDR1 SGHRS, CDR2 YFSETQ. V lost 4 bases, J lost 6 bases, and 9 bases stayed unmatched. This CDR3 is built from 16 residues. The CDR3 spells CASSDNRDRGDEKLFF. CDR3 DNA: TGCGCCAGCAGCGACAACCGGGACAGGGGTGATGAAAAACTGTTTTTT.

The gene calls are TRBV9 and TRBJ2-2; D gene unclear. The CDR3 length is 16 residues. Per the germline V gene, CDR1 is SGDLS and CDR2 is YYNGEE. Trimming left V 0 bases short and J 0 bases short, with 9 bases between. The CDR3 region has the DNA TGTGCCAGCAGCGTAGTTTGGGAAGCGAACACCGGGGAGCTGTTTTTT. Translated: CASSVVWEANTGELFF.

This clone has only one observation. This sequence joins TRBV28 and TRBJ2-2; D not resolved. The length of the CDR3 is 14 residues. Trimming took 8 bases from V and 3 from J, leaving 13 bases between them. The germline CDR1 and CDR2 sequences are MDHEN and SYDVKM. The CDR3 spells CASLGLVYTGELFF. The CDR3 nucleotides are TGTGCCAGCCTCGGGCTAGTATACACCGGGGAGCTGTTTTTT.

The chain links TRBV5-6 to TRBJ2-7, with 7 bases aligning to TRBD2. This CDR3 is built from 16 residues. The germline CDR1 and CDR2 sequences are SGHDT and YYEEEE. J was trimmed by 0 bases and V by 0 bases; bases with no gene match: 6. The CDR3 nucleotides are TGTGCCAGCAGCTTGGCGGGCGGGAGTCTCTCCTACGAGCAGTACTTC. It translates to CASSLAGGSLSYEQYF.

CDR3 protein: CAWSRTVNTEAFF. CDR3 coding DNA: TGTGCCTGGAGTCGGACAGTAAACACTGAAGCTTTCTTT. The rearrangement joins TRBV30 to TRBJ1-1, with a tentative D call TRBD1 (6 bases). V lost 2 bases to trimming and J lost 2 bases, with 9 bases between them. The V gene's germline CDR1 is GTSNPN and CDR2 SVGIG (reference sequence). The length of the CDR3 is 13 residues.

The rearrangement links TRBV12-5 to TRBJ2-6; 7 nucleotides align to TRBD1. This CDR3 spans 15 amino acids. In germline, CDR1 is LGHNT, CDR2 FRNRAP. Trimming took 2 bases from V and 2 from J; bases not matched to a gene: 0. CDR3 nucleotide sequence: TGTGCTAGTGGTTTGACAGGGGCTGGGGCCAACGTCCTGACTTTC. Encoded protein: CASGLTGAGANVLTF.

The chain is built from TRBV5-4 and TRBJ2-7, with 12 positions matching TRBD2. The CDR3 has 15 amino acids. Germline CDR1 is SGHNT and CDR2 is YYREEE (reference sequence). The J segment lost 3 bases and the V segment lost 3 bases, leaving 4 bases of the junction unmatched. CDR3 in DNA: TGTGCCAGCAGCTCTGGGACTAGCGGGCACTACGAGCAGTACTTC. As protein: CASSSGTSGHYEQYF. Drawing the rest from reference TRBV5-4 and TRBJ2-7, the complete variable domain is ETGVTQSPTHLIKTRGQQVTLRCSSQSGHNTVSWYQQALGQGPQFIFQYYREEENGRGNFPPRFSGLQFPNYSSELNVNALELDDSALYLCASSSGTSGHYEQYFGPGTRLTVT.

This clone was counted once. The chain recombines TRBV27 with TRBJ1-5; TRBD1 matches 9 bases. The germline CDR1 and CDR2 sequences are MNHEY and SMNVEV (reference sequence). The CDR3 has 16 amino acids. V trimming: 2 bases; J trimming: 5 bases; junction bases outside the gene matches: 7. The CDR3 here is CASSLRGTGFDQPQHF. The CDR3 DNA reads TGTGCCAGCAGTTTAAGAGGGACAGGGTTCGATCAGCCCCAGCATTTT.

V usage is TRBV5-5 and J usage is TRBJ2-1, with D possibly TRBD1 on 7 matching bases. V was cut by 4 bases and J by 8 bases, with 19 bases left in between. Germline CDR1 and CDR2: SGHKS and YYEKEE (reference sequence). The CDR3 is made up of 15 amino acids. The CDR3 DNA reads as TGTGCCAGCAGCCCGGGCGGGACAGTAATATATGAGCAGTTCTTC. Encoded protein: CASSPGGTVIYEQFF.

The chain recombines TRBV18 with TRBJ2-7, with D possibly being TRBD1 or TRBD2 (5 bases each). Germline V CDR1 and CDR2: KGHSH, LQKENI. The CDR3 runs 16 residues. V lost 8 bases to trimming and J lost 3 bases, with 23 bases between them. This CDR3 reads CASTHISWGSDYEQYF. The DNA of the CDR3 is TGTGCCAGCACACATATCAGTTGGGGGTCTGACTACGAGCAGTACTTC.

This chain joins TRBV11-2 and TRBJ2-2; 9 nucleotides match TRBD2. Germline V gene lookup returns CDR1 SGHAT and CDR2 FQNNGV. V was clipped by 4 bases and J by 1 base; unmatched bases: 4. The CDR3 contains 16 residues. CDR3: CASSSQRGENTGELFF. The CDR3 bases are TGTGCCAGCAGCTCGCAGCGGGGGGAGAACACCGGGGAGCTGTTTTTT.

The chain carries TRBV20-1 and TRBJ2-7; D is unclear. CDR3 length: 10 amino acids. Trimming cost V 6 bases and J 6 bases, with 9 bases left between them. Germline CDR1 reads DFQATT; CDR2 reads SNEGSKA (reference sequence). The CDR3 coding sequence is TGCAGTGCCGGGCCCCGCGAGCAGTACTTC. Protein sequence: CSAGPREQYF.

The gene calls are TRBV7-2 and TRBJ2-7; D might be TRBD1 or TRBD2, each matching 5 bases. Germline V gene lookup returns CDR1 SGHTA and CDR2 FQGNSA. The CDR3 runs to 15 residues. Trimming shortened V by 2 bases and J by 3 bases, and 14 bases separated the two germline ends. The CDR3 sequence: CASSLSFGTYYEQYF. In DNA form, the CDR3 reads TGTGCCAGCAGCTTATCTTTTGGGACCTACTACGAGCAGTACTTC.

J is TRBJ1-2 and V is TRBV5-4; tentative D call: TRBD1 (5 bases). Germline V lookup: CDR1 SGHNT, CDR2 YYREEE (reference sequence). The V gene lost 4 bases and the J gene lost 4 bases, with 11 bases spanning the gap. This CDR3 has 13 amino acids. CDR3 bases: TGTGCCAGCAGCCCCGACAGTACCTATGGCTACACCTTC. This sequence encodes CASSPDSTYGYTF.

V usage is TRBV28 and J usage is TRBJ2-7, with D perhaps being TRBD1 or TRBD2 (6 bases each). Germline values: CDR1 MDHEN, CDR2 SYDVKM. CDR3 length: 14 residues. Trimming took 6 bases from V and 5 from J, leaving 17 bases between them. The CDR3 here is CASSSTGAVNEQYF. The CDR3 DNA follows: TGTGCCAGCAGCTCTACGGGGGCGGTCAACGAGCAGTACTTC.

J is TRBJ2-1 and V is TRBV9; TRBD1 aligns across 9 bases. Germline-derived CDR1 and CDR2 are SGDLS and YYNGEE. V gave up 4 bases and J gave up 9 bases; unmatched junction bases: 11. CDR3 length: 15 residues. The chain's CDR3 is CASSLGTGNIREQFF. DNA of the CDR3: TGTGCCAGCAGCCTCGGGACAGGGAACATTCGTGAGCAGTTCTTC.